One and the same sample provided the 5 T cell receptor beta chains below, sequenced in a study of radiation and T cells in renal cell carcinoma. Libraries were prepared by immunoSEQ multiplex PCR; TCRdb keeps only in-frame clonotypes and omits some of them. This sample has more than 8,000 clones, with around 64% found just once. Indicated treatment: treatment-naive control, cytoreductive nephrectomy. Material: tumor tissue, obtained from a patient whose treatment was nephrectomy without radiotherapy. These receptors were taken from a man between 60 and 75 years old with renal cell carcinoma.

This clone showed up just a few times. V and J are TRBV7-6 and TRBJ1-5, with D tentatively TRBD1 (6 bases). Germline loops: CDR1 SGHVS, CDR2 FNYEAQ. V dropped 5 bases and J dropped 7 bases, with 15 bases sitting between them. The CDR3 is made up of 14 amino acids. The CDR3 nucleotides are TGTGCCAGCAGCCCCGACAGGACCAACCAGCCCCAGCATTTT. It specifies CASSPDRTNQPQHF.

The chain recombines TRBV29-1 with TRBJ2-1, with a possible D match to TRBD2 (6 bases). Trimming left V 3 bases short and J 5 bases short, with 11 bases between. Germline V CDR1 and CDR2: SQVTM, ANQGSEA. The CDR3 is made up of 13 amino acids. CDR3 DNA: TGCAGCGTTGATCGGGGGAATCACAATGAGCAGTTCTTC. Amino acid sequence: CSVDRGNHNEQFF.

The table lists this clone with a few counts. The genes are TRBV28 and TRBJ1-5; D might be TRBD1 (5 bases). Per germline, CDR1 MDHEN and CDR2 SYDVKM. CDR3 length equals 14 residues. Trimming left V 6 bases short and J 8 bases short, with 17 bases between. The CDR3 bases are TGTGCCAGCAGGCGGGGCTACATCAAGGAGCCCCAGCATTTT. Translation gives CASRRGYIKEPQHF.

This CDR3 is CASSPPGGNYGYTF. CDR3 sequence (DNA): TGTGCCAGCTCACCACCCGGAGGGAACTATGGCTACACCTTC. The chain recombines TRBV18 with TRBJ1-2; D gene uncertain. CDR3 size: 14 residues. V lost 0 bases and J 2 bases, leaving 7 bases between the germline ends. The germline V gene encodes CDR1 KGHSH and CDR2 LQKENI.

This clone occurred a few times. This chain uses TRBV19 with TRBJ1-1; no definite D call. Germline CDR1 LNHDA, CDR2 SQIVND (reference sequence). The CDR3 spans 13 residues. V was pared by 3 bases and J by 5 bases, with 10 bases between. This chain's CDR3 is CASSIWWGTEAFF. The CDR3 DNA is TGTGCCAGTAGTATTTGGTGGGGAACTGAAGCTTTCTTT.